What follows are 32 T cell receptor beta chains derived from one specimen sequenced in a study of blood T cell repertoires in COVID-19. Clones were read by immunoSEQ multiplex PCR, and TCRdb kept only the in-frame ones, dropping some. The sample holds some 220,000 clones, roughly 80% seen once. Material: peripheral blood. The receptors shown here come from a woman aged 60-70 years with active or convalescent COVID-19.

The J gene is TRBJ2-5, the V gene TRBV6-5; no firm D call. Germline-derived CDR1 and CDR2 are MNHEY and SVGAGI. The V and J ends lost 6 bases and 2 bases respectively, with 7 bases between them. This CDR3 spans 12 amino acids. CDR3 region: CASRPGQETQYF. For the CDR3, the DNA is TGTGCCAGCAGACCAGGTCAAGAGACCCAGTACTTC.

The gene calls are TRBV4-1 and TRBJ2-1, with 11 bases fitting TRBD2. The CDR3 contains 17 residues. Trimming cost V 4 bases and J 5 bases; bases outside gene matches: 10. Germline-derived CDR1 and CDR2 are MGHRA and YSYEKL. DNA of the CDR3: TGCGCCAGCAGCCCCAGAGGGACGACTAGCGGGAACAATGAGCAGTTCTTC. Its protein product is CASSPRGTTSGNNEQFF.

J is TRBJ2-7 and V is TRBV5-1, with 15 bases that match TRBD2. Trimming cost V 1 base and J 3 bases; bases outside gene matches: 11. The length of the CDR3 is 19 residues. Germline values: CDR1 SGHRS, CDR2 YFSETQ. The CDR3 sequence: CASSLPVGGLAGGIYEQYF. The CDR3 nucleotides read TGCGCCAGCAGCTTGCCCGTCGGGGGACTAGCGGGAGGAATCTACGAGCAGTACTTC.

The count of this clone is one. The V gene is TRBV5-1, the J gene TRBJ2-7; TRBD2 matches at 7 bases. The CDR3 length is 16 residues. Germline trimming cut 1 base from V and 5 bases from J; bases unmatched to any gene: 12. Germline CDR1 and CDR2: SGHRS and YFSETQ. CDR3 protein: CASSLPPTSGRDEQYF. The CDR3 region has the DNA TGCGCCAGCAGCTTGCCCCCTACCTCAGGGAGGGACGAGCAGTACTTC.

The chain couples TRBV28 to TRBJ1-2, with D perhaps matching TRBD1 (6 bases). The CDR3 contains 14 residues. The V gene's germline CDR1 is MDHEN and CDR2 SYDVKM. V shed 4 bases and J shed 4 bases, with 13 bases lying between them. CDR3 DNA: TGTGCCAGCAGTTCCGGACAGACTTTCTATGGCTACACCTTC. Translating it yields CASSSGQTFYGYTF.

V and J are TRBV7-2 and TRBJ1-6; the match to TRBD1 covers 8 bases. The CDR3 runs to 16 residues. CDR1 is SGHTA, CDR2 FQGNSA, per germline. V lost 2 bases to trimming and J lost 6 bases; unmatched junction nucleotides: 6. The CDR3 here is CASSLQGTGFNSPLHF. For the CDR3, the DNA is TGTGCCAGCAGCTTACAAGGGACAGGTTTTAATTCACCCCTCCACTTT.

The chain has TRBV9 and TRBJ1-2; 7 bases map to TRBD1. CDR1 is SGDLS and CDR2 is YYNGEE in the germline V gene. J gave up 4 bases and V 0 bases, and 9 bases lay outside the gene matches. The CDR3 spans 16 residues. CDR3 DNA sequence: TGTGCCAGCAGCGTAGGGGCAGGGGGTAGCGTCTATGGCTACACCTTC. Its translation: CASSVGAGGSVYGYTF.

This chain connects TRBV2 to TRBJ2-2; 8 nucleotides line up with TRBD1. Losses at the gene ends were 6 bases for V and 6 bases for J; bases not matched to a gene: 3. The CDR3 sequence is 13 residues long. Germline values: CDR1 SNHLY, CDR2 FYNNEI. DNA for the CDR3: TGTGCCAGCAGAACACAGGGGGCCGGGGAGCTGTTTTTT. It specifies CASRTQGAGELFF.

The chain combines TRBV19 with TRBJ2-6; D gene uncertain. The CDR3 has 16 amino acids. From germline, CDR1 is LNHDA and CDR2 SQIVND (reference sequence). V was pared by 6 bases and J by 0 bases, with 12 bases between. CDR3 region: CASSPRGSSGANVLTF. In DNA form, the CDR3 reads TGTGCCAGTAGCCCGAGAGGATCCTCTGGGGCCAACGTCCTGACTTTC.

This clone was seen just once. The chain recombines TRBV7-9 with TRBJ2-2; D is ambiguous. Germline V gene sequence: CDR1 SEHNR, CDR2 FQNEAQ (reference sequence). V was shortened by 0 bases and J by 4 bases, with 6 bases between the two germline ends. The CDR3 totals 14 residues. The CDR3 sequence: CASSLASSTGELFF. CDR3 coding DNA: TGTGCCAGCAGCTTAGCTAGCAGCACCGGGGAGCTGTTTTTT.

This chain uses TRBV18 with TRBJ2-1; D perhaps matches TRBD2 (6 bases). Germline CDR1 KGHSH, CDR2 LQKENI. This CDR3 region has 12 residues. V was pared by 0 bases and J by 15 bases, with 12 bases between. CDR3 nucleotide sequence: TGTGCCAGCTCACCACCGGTCGGGAGTGCGTTCTTC. This translates into CASSPPVGSAFF.

This clone was seen once. CDR3 in amino acids: CASSPHGQDGEQYV. CDR3 nucleotides: TGTGCCAGCTCACCTCACGGACAGGATGGCGAGCAGTACGTC. V and J are TRBV18 and TRBJ2-7; 7 bases map to TRBD1. V was clipped by 3 bases and J by 6 bases; unmatched bases: 8. Germline CDR1 is KGHSH and CDR2 is LQKENI. This CDR3 region has 14 residues.

V gene TRBV6-6 combines with J gene TRBJ2-3; 8 bases line up with TRBD2. This CDR3 contains 15 residues. CDR1 and CDR2 (germline): MNHNY, SVGAGI (reference sequence). V dropped 8 bases and J dropped 1; count of bases not matched to a gene: 8. The CDR3 sequence is CASATAGGRTDTQYF. The DNA of the CDR3 is TGTGCCAGCGCCACGGCGGGGGGACGCACAGATACGCAGTATTTT.

The V and J genes are TRBV2 and TRBJ2-2; D is possibly TRBD1 (6 bases). The CDR3 is made up of 13 amino acids. V lost 9 bases and J lost 5, with 13 bases in between. Germline V lookup: CDR1 SNHLY, CDR2 FYNNEI. DNA of the CDR3: TGTGCCAGAAACTTCGACAGGACCGGGGAGCTGTTTTTT. Translating it yields CARNFDRTGELFF.

This sequence joins TRBV30 and TRBJ2-7; 7 nucleotides agree with TRBD2. The germline V gene has CDR1 GTSNPN and CDR2 SVGIG (reference sequence). The V gene end was trimmed by 5 bases and the J gene end by 0 bases; junction bases not matched to a gene: 13. This CDR3 comprises 16 residues. The CDR3 coding sequence is TGTGCCTGGGATGGGCCGGTTCGCGGGAGCTCCTACGAGCAGTACTTC. Amino acid sequence: CAWDGPVRGSSYEQYF.

The chain uses TRBV27 and TRBJ1-2; 8 bases are shared with TRBD1. J lost 4 bases, V lost 6 bases, and 10 bases had no gene match. Germline CDR1 and CDR2: MNHEY and SMNVEV (reference sequence). This CDR3 contains 15 residues. The CDR3 bases are TGTGCCAGCAGAGCAAGGGGACAGGCGATCTATGGCTACACCTTC. Amino acids: CASRARGQAIYGYTF.

This chain links TRBV5-4 with TRBJ1-3; D remains ambiguous. V dropped 0 bases and J dropped 0 bases, with 13 bases sitting between them. Germline loops: CDR1 SGHNT, CDR2 YYREEE (reference sequence). This CDR3 is 17 amino acids long. CDR3 region: CASSLGLGRSSGNTIYF. The CDR3 DNA follows: TGTGCCAGCAGCTTGGGTCTGGGGAGAAGCTCTGGAAACACCATATATTTT.

The chain links TRBV5-1 to TRBJ2-2; 10 bases match TRBD2. V lost 3 bases, J lost 0 bases, and 2 bases stayed unmatched. CDR1 and CDR2 from the germline V gene are SGHRS and YFSETQ. This CDR3 is 16 amino acids long. CDR3 nucleotides: TGCGCCAGCAGCTACAGCGGGGGGGCGAACACCGGGGAGCTGTTTTTT. This translates into CASSYSGGANTGELFF.

The CDR3 is CASSPGTAQPDEQYF. In nucleotides, the CDR3 is TGTGCCAGCAGCCCAGGGACAGCCCAGCCAGACGAGCAGTACTTC. The V call is TRBV5-6, the J call TRBJ2-7; 7 bases line up with TRBD1. CDR3 length equals 15 residues. The germline V gene encodes CDR1 SGHDT and CDR2 YYEEEE. After removal of 4 bases from V and 5 bases from J, the junction contained 12 bases not matched to a gene.

The gene calls are TRBV29-1 and TRBJ1-1; D may be TRBD1 (5 bases). Germline loops: CDR1 SQVTM, CDR2 ANQGSEA. Trimming shortened V by 3 bases and J by 4 bases, and 12 bases separated the two germline ends. The CDR3 length is 13 residues. CDR3 region: CSVDKGLGTEAFF. CDR3 nucleotides: TGCAGCGTTGATAAGGGGCTAGGCACTGAAGCTTTCTTT.

This chain links TRBV2 with TRBJ1-1; possibly TRBD1 for D (6 bases). V was clipped by 6 bases and J by 0 bases, with 11 bases between them. This CDR3 is 14 amino acids long. Germline V gene data show CDR1 as SNHLY and CDR2 as FYNNEI. The CDR3 DNA reads TGTGCCAGCAGGGCGGACAGCATGAACACTGAAGCTTTCTTT. Residues: CASRADSMNTEAFF.

This chain connects TRBV5-4 to TRBJ2-1, with TRBD2 matching 10 bases. The CDR3 runs 15 residues. J lost 5 bases, V lost 5 bases, and 7 bases had no gene match. Germline CDR1 is SGHNT and CDR2 is YYREEE (reference sequence). As DNA, the CDR3 is TGTGCCAGCAGGCCACTAGCGGGATTAAACAATGAGCAGTTCTTC. The encoded protein is CASRPLAGLNNEQFF. Full variable domain (remainder filled in from reference TRBV5-4 and TRBJ2-1): ETGVTQSPTHLIKTRGQQVTLRCSSQSGHNTVSWYQQALGQGPQFIFQYYREEENGRGNFPPRFSGLQFPNYSSELNVNALELDDSALYLCASRPLAGLNNEQFFGPGTRLTVL.

The chain employs TRBV27 and TRBJ2-1; TRBD2 matches 10 bases. Per germline, CDR1 MNHEY and CDR2 SMNVEV (reference sequence). The CDR3 length is 17 residues. J lost 0 bases, V lost 4 bases, and 6 bases had no gene match. CDR3: CASSSQSGRASYNEQFF. The CDR3 DNA reads as TGTGCCAGCAGTTCACAAAGCGGGAGGGCCTCCTACAATGAGCAGTTCTTC.

The CDR3 sequence is CASSQADREAEAFF. CDR3 DNA: TGTGCCAGCAGCCAAGCGGACAGGGAAGCTGAAGCTTTCTTT. The chain carries TRBV4-2 and TRBJ1-1; TRBD1 agrees at 8 bases. J gave up 6 bases and V 1 base, and 4 bases lay outside the gene matches. The CDR3 has 14 residues. Germline V lookup: CDR1 LGHNA, CDR2 YNFKEQ.

The rearrangement uses TRBV7-2 and TRBJ2-5; a possible D gene is TRBD1 (6 bases). V was cut by 1 base and J by 1 base, with 10 bases left in between. CDR1 SGHTA and CDR2 FQGNSA come from the germline V gene. The CDR3 runs to 15 residues. The CDR3 bases are TGTGCCAGCAGCTTAGGGGTAGGGGGCCAAGAGACCCAGTACTTC. It yields the protein CASSLGVGGQETQYF.

The rearrangement links TRBV9 to TRBJ2-1, with 9 bases that match TRBD2. Germline-derived CDR1 and CDR2 are SGDLS and YYNGEE. The CDR3 has 14 residues. The junction had 9 bases not matched to a gene; V was cut back by 4 bases and J by 10 bases. CDR3: CASSSQGGLAEQFF. In nucleotides, the CDR3 is TGTGCCAGCAGCTCTCAGGGGGGACTAGCCGAGCAGTTCTTC.

This chain connects TRBV24-1 to TRBJ1-2; 9 bases match TRBD1. The junction had 7 bases not matched to a gene; V was cut back by 7 bases and J by 8 bases. This CDR3 is built from 13 residues. CDR1 and CDR2 from the germline V gene are KGHDR and SFDVKD. The CDR3 coding sequence is TGTGCCACCAGGGGACAGGGTACGTCCGGCTACACCTTC. It translates to CATRGQGTSGYTF.

The CDR3 DNA follows: TGTGCCAGCAGCCCCGCCAGCGGGGGGGGGACAGATACGCAGTATTTT. This encodes CASSPASGGGTDTQYF. The chain carries TRBV28 and TRBJ2-3, with 10 bases identical to TRBD2. Germline loops: CDR1 MDHEN, CDR2 SYDVKM. The junction had 9 bases not matched to a gene; V was cut back by 6 bases and J by 3 bases. The CDR3 totals 16 residues.

J is TRBJ2-6 and V is TRBV9; 8 bases line up with TRBD2. CDR1 SGDLS and CDR2 YYNGEE come from the germline V gene. Trimming cost V 4 bases and J 0 bases; bases outside gene matches: 9. The CDR3 is 18 residues long. The CDR3 region is CASSHPAREVSGANVLTF. DNA of the CDR3: TGTGCCAGCAGCCATCCCGCGCGGGAGGTCTCTGGGGCCAACGTCCTGACTTTC.

The chain uses TRBV5-6 and TRBJ2-6; a weak D match, TRBD1 (6 bases). The CDR3 has 16 amino acids. The V end was cut by 2 bases, the J end by 3 bases, with 12 bases between. Germline assignment: CDR1 SGHDT and CDR2 YYEEEE. In DNA form, the CDR3 reads TGTGCCAGCAGCTTTAAGGGGGTATATGGGGCCAACGTCCTGACTTTC. Protein sequence: CASSFKGVYGANVLTF.

The J gene is TRBJ2-1, the V gene TRBV5-6; 14 positions agree with TRBD2. Germline V lookup: CDR1 SGHDT, CDR2 YYEEEE. With V trimmed by 3 bases and J by 7 bases, 12 bases remained unmatched. The CDR3 has 18 amino acids. The CDR3 sequence is CASSSPSGLAGVRNEQFF. The DNA for the CDR3 is TGTGCCAGCAGCTCACCCTCGGGACTAGCGGGAGTGCGGAATGAGCAGTTCTTC.

V and J are TRBV12-5 and TRBJ2-4; 8 bases are a match to TRBD1. The V and J ends lost 0 bases and 7 bases, in that order; junction bases with no gene match: 8. The CDR3 extends over 16 amino acids. From germline, CDR1 is LGHNT and CDR2 FRNRAP. In DNA, the CDR3 is TGTGCTAGTGGTTTGGTAGCAGAGGGACAGGCTAACATTCAGTACTTC. Translation: CASGLVAEGQANIQYF. Based on the CDR3 plus reference TRBV12-5 and TRBJ2-4, the full variable domain is DARVTQTPRHKVTEMGQEVTMRCQPILGHNTVFWYRQTMMQGLELLAYFRNRAPLDDSGMPKDRFSAEMPDATLATLKIQPSEPRDSAVYFCASGLVAEGQANIQYFGAGTRLSVL.